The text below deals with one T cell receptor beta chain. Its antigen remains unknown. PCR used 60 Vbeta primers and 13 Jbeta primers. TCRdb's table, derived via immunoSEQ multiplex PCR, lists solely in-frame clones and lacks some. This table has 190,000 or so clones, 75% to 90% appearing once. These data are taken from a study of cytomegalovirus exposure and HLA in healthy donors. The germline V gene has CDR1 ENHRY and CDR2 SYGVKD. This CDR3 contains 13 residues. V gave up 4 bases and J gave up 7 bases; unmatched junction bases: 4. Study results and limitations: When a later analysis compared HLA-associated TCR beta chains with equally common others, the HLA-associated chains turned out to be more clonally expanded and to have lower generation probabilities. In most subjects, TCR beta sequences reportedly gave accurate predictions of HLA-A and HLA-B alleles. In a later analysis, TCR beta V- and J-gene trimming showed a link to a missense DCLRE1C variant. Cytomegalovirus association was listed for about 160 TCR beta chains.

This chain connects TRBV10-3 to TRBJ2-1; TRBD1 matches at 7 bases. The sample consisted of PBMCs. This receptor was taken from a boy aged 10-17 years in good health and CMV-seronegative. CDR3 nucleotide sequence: TGTGCCATCAGTGGACAGGGCGGGAATGAGCAGTTCTTC. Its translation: CAISGQGGNEQFF.